The rows below give T cell receptor beta chains drawn from one sample of a study of post-analysis software for immune sequencing data. TCRdb redid the calling of the PCR reads with MiXCR, one entry per CDR3 protein. The sample gives about 430,000 distinct CDR3 sequences, approximately 38% of which show up once; approximately 7.6% is in the top ten. The sequenced material came from blood. These receptors were collected from a girl under 10 years old with multiple sclerosis. Each CDR3 is given with its conserved first and last residue. Fields, in order: clone size, D gene, J gene, V gene, CDR3 protein, CDR3 DNA. A D gene is named only where the DNA matches it firmly. Rows give clone size only sometimes, using once, few, many, or a class for an expanded clone.

clone_size: few
d_call: -
j_call: TRBJ2-7
v_call: TRBV19
cdr3_aa: CASSGIYYEQYF
cdr3_nt: TGTGCCAGTAGTGGTATATACTACGAGCAGTACTTC

clone_size: few
d_call: TRBD1
j_call: TRBJ1-5
v_call: TRBV12-3/TRBV12-4
cdr3_aa: CASSFGQGGQPQHF
cdr3_nt: TGTGCCAGCAGCTTCGGACAGGGCGGACAGCCCCAGCATTTT

clone_size: -
d_call: -
j_call: TRBJ2-2
v_call: TRBV2
cdr3_aa: CASKREVNTGELFF
cdr3_nt: TGTGCCAGCAAGCGAGAAGTGAACACCGGGGAGCTGTTTTTT

clone_size: -
d_call: -
j_call: TRBJ2-3
v_call: TRBV29-1
cdr3_aa: CSGRSSSTDTQYF
cdr3_nt: TGCAGCGGCAGGTCTTCTAGCACAGATACGCAGTATTTT

clone_size: -
d_call: TRBD1
j_call: TRBJ2-5
v_call: TRBV6-2/TRBV6-3
cdr3_aa: CASSPVGGQDQETRYF
cdr3_nt: TGTGCCAGCAGCCCTGTGGGGGGACAGGACCAAGAGACCCGGTACTTC

clone_size: -
d_call: -
j_call: TRBJ2-3
v_call: TRBV6-2/TRBV6-3
cdr3_aa: CASRNGVRITDTQYF
cdr3_nt: TGTGCCAGCAGAAACGGGGTCCGCATCACAGATACGCAGTATTTT

clone_size: -
d_call: TRBD2
j_call: TRBJ2-1
v_call: TRBV29-1
cdr3_aa: CSVEGTGGGNSYNEQFF
cdr3_nt: TGCAGCGTTGAAGGCACTGGCGGGGGGAACTCCTACAATGAGCAGTTCTTC

clone_size: once
d_call: TRBD1
j_call: TRBJ1-1
v_call: TRBV2
cdr3_aa: CASSEMGQGTEAFF
cdr3_nt: TGTGCCAGCAGTGAAATGGGACAGGGAACTGAAGCTTTCTTT

clone_size: few
d_call: -
j_call: TRBJ1-1
v_call: TRBV11-2
cdr3_aa: CASSLSGGHTEAFF
cdr3_nt: TGTGCCAGCAGCTTAAGCGGGGGACACACTGAAGCTTTCTTT

clone_size: -
d_call: -
j_call: TRBJ1-2
v_call: TRBV7-2
cdr3_aa: CASSQGGILNYGYTF
cdr3_nt: TGTGCCAGCAGCCAAGGGGGAATTCTAAACTATGGCTACACCTTC

clone_size: few
d_call: -
j_call: TRBJ1-2
v_call: TRBV7-2
cdr3_aa: CASSKQAGQGGYTF
cdr3_nt: TGTGCCAGCAGCAAACAAGCAGGGCAGGGGGGCTACACCTTC

clone_size: -
d_call: -
j_call: TRBJ1-6
v_call: TRBV28
cdr3_aa: CASSTRALSSPLHF
cdr3_nt: TGTGCCAGCAGTACCCGGGCCCTTAGTTCACCCCTCCACTTT

clone_size: few
d_call: TRBD2
j_call: TRBJ2-1
v_call: TRBV28
cdr3_aa: CASTSGGNEQFF
cdr3_nt: TGTGCCAGCACCTCGGGGGGCAATGAGCAGTTCTTC

clone_size: few
d_call: -
j_call: TRBJ2-6
v_call: TRBV2
cdr3_aa: CASSEFSSGANVLTF
cdr3_nt: TGTGCCAGCAGTGAATTCTCCTCTGGGGCCAACGTCCTGACTTTC

clone_size: -
d_call: TRBD1
j_call: TRBJ2-7
v_call: TRBV10-3
cdr3_aa: CAISDMGQGADYEQYF
cdr3_nt: TGTGCCATCAGTGATATGGGACAGGGGGCTGACTACGAGCAGTACTTC

clone_size: -
d_call: TRBD1
j_call: TRBJ1-5
v_call: TRBV3-1
cdr3_aa: CASRQGAGGQPQHF
cdr3_nt: TGTGCCAGCAGGCAGGGGGCAGGTGGACAGCCCCAGCATTTT

clone_size: -
d_call: -
j_call: TRBJ2-1
v_call: TRBV7-9
cdr3_aa: CASSLVPGGNEQFF
cdr3_nt: TGTGCCAGCAGCTTAGTGCCTGGAGGGAATGAGCAGTTCTTC

clone_size: -
d_call: -
j_call: TRBJ1-5
v_call: TRBV7-3
cdr3_aa: CASSLTSQGRETQHF
cdr3_nt: TGTGCCAGCAGCCTCACGTCCCAGGGGCGAGAGACCCAGCATTTT

clone_size: -
d_call: TRBD2
j_call: TRBJ2-2
v_call: TRBV6-6
cdr3_aa: CASSYRGLAGRTGELFF
cdr3_nt: TGTGCCAGCAGTTACCGTGGACTAGCGGGGCGTACCGGGGAGCTGTTTTTT

clone_size: -
d_call: -
j_call: TRBJ2-3
v_call: TRBV4-2
cdr3_aa: CASSQDRQDTQYF
cdr3_nt: TGTGCCAGCAGCCAAGACCGACAAGATACGCAGTATTTT

clone_size: -
d_call: -
j_call: TRBJ1-6
v_call: TRBV20-1
cdr3_aa: CSARLIEGLDSPLHF
cdr3_nt: TGCAGTGCTAGACTTATCGAGGGACTTGATTCACCCCTCCACTTT

clone_size: -
d_call: TRBD2
j_call: TRBJ2-7
v_call: TRBV18
cdr3_aa: CASSPTSGSGYEQYF
cdr3_nt: TGTGCCAGCTCTCCCACTAGCGGGAGCGGCTACGAGCAGTACTTC

clone_size: few
d_call: -
j_call: TRBJ1-1
v_call: TRBV4-3
cdr3_aa: CASSQEPGRGTEAFF
cdr3_nt: TGCGCCAGCAGCCAAGAACCGGGGAGGGGAACTGAAGCTTTCTTT

clone_size: -
d_call: -
j_call: TRBJ2-2
v_call: TRBV4-2
cdr3_aa: CASSQETPDGELFF
cdr3_nt: TGTGCCAGCAGCCAGGAGACTCCCGACGGGGAGCTGTTTTTT

clone_size: -
d_call: TRBD1
j_call: TRBJ2-1
v_call: TRBV7-2
cdr3_aa: CASSQGQGAFNEQFF
cdr3_nt: TGTGCCAGCAGCCAGGGACAGGGGGCCTTCAATGAGCAGTTCTTC

clone_size: few
d_call: -
j_call: TRBJ2-7
v_call: TRBV7-2
cdr3_aa: CASRPNRVGSYEQYF
cdr3_nt: TGTGCCAGCAGACCCAACAGGGTGGGGTCCTACGAGCAGTACTTC

clone_size: -
d_call: -
j_call: TRBJ1-2
v_call: TRBV7-9
cdr3_aa: CASSLGVSNYGYTF
cdr3_nt: TGTGCCAGCAGCTTAGGGGTATCTAACTATGGCTACACCTTC

clone_size: -
d_call: TRBD2
j_call: TRBJ2-3
v_call: TRBV4-3
cdr3_aa: CASSQDSSGRALWTDTQYF
cdr3_nt: TGCGCCAGCAGCCAAGATTCTAGCGGGAGGGCCTTGTGGACAGATACGCAGTATTTT

clone_size: -
d_call: -
j_call: TRBJ2-1
v_call: TRBV7-3
cdr3_aa: CASSLRASPNNEQFF
cdr3_nt: TGTGCCAGCAGCTTAAGGGCTAGTCCCAACAATGAGCAGTTCTTC

clone_size: -
d_call: -
j_call: TRBJ1-4
v_call: TRBV6-5
cdr3_aa: CASSKRPNEKLFF
cdr3_nt: TGTGCCAGCAGTAAAAGACCGAATGAAAAACTGTTTTTT

clone_size: few
d_call: TRBD1
j_call: TRBJ1-2
v_call: TRBV7-6
cdr3_aa: CASSSTGVAYTF
cdr3_nt: TGTGCCAGCAGCTCGACAGGGGTCGCCTACACCTTC

clone_size: -
d_call: TRBD1
j_call: TRBJ1-5
v_call: TRBV9
cdr3_aa: CASSAGQGVGQPQHF
cdr3_nt: TGTGCCAGCAGCGCCGGACAGGGGGTGGGTCAGCCCCAGCATTTT

clone_size: few
d_call: TRBD1
j_call: TRBJ2-5
v_call: TRBV7-3
cdr3_aa: CASSPGTGEETQYF
cdr3_nt: TGTGCCAGCAGCCCCGGGACAGGGGAAGAGACCCAGTACTTC

clone_size: -
d_call: TRBD1
j_call: TRBJ2-6
v_call: TRBV28
cdr3_aa: CASSWDRVAGANVLTF
cdr3_nt: TGTGCCAGCAGTTGGGACAGGGTAGCAGGGGCCAACGTCCTGACTTTC

clone_size: -
d_call: TRBD2
j_call: TRBJ2-5
v_call: TRBV10-2
cdr3_aa: CASSPLMGSGGQETQYF
cdr3_nt: TGCGCCAGCAGTCCTCTTATGGGTAGCGGGGGGCAAGAGACCCAGTACTTC

clone_size: few
d_call: TRBD2
j_call: TRBJ2-1
v_call: TRBV6-6
cdr3_aa: CASSYPSGGPTYNEQFF
cdr3_nt: TGTGCCAGCAGTTATCCCAGCGGGGGGCCTACCTACAATGAGCAGTTCTTC

clone_size: once
d_call: TRBD1
j_call: TRBJ2-6
v_call: TRBV7-2
cdr3_aa: CASSLGWTGGSLSGANVLTF
cdr3_nt: TGTGCCAGCAGCTTAGGGTGGACAGGAGGCAGTCTCTCTGGGGCCAACGTCCTGACTTTC

clone_size: many
d_call: -
j_call: TRBJ2-3
v_call: TRBV5-6
cdr3_aa: CASSLEGLPNTDTQYF
cdr3_nt: TGTGCCAGCAGCTTGGAAGGACTCCCGAACACAGATACGCAGTATTTT

clone_size: few
d_call: -
j_call: TRBJ2-1
v_call: TRBV28
cdr3_aa: CASSLGSPKYNEQFF
cdr3_nt: TGTGCCAGCAGTTTAGGGTCCCCAAAATACAATGAGCAGTTCTTC

clone_size: few
d_call: -
j_call: TRBJ2-3
v_call: TRBV9
cdr3_aa: CASSVEGGLQTDTQYF
cdr3_nt: TGTGCCAGCAGCGTAGAGGGAGGCCTCCAGACAGATACGCAGTATTTT

clone_size: few
d_call: TRBD1
j_call: TRBJ1-4
v_call: TRBV3-1
cdr3_aa: CASSSRGRSEKLFF
cdr3_nt: TGTGCCAGCAGCTCGAGGGGGCGTTCGGAAAAACTGTTTTTT

clone_size: many
d_call: -
j_call: TRBJ1-1
v_call: TRBV29-1
cdr3_aa: CSVEDPSTGSDTEAFF
cdr3_nt: TGCAGCGTTGAAGATCCTTCCACAGGGTCCGACACTGAAGCTTTCTTT

clone_size: -
d_call: TRBD1
j_call: TRBJ2-3
v_call: TRBV2
cdr3_aa: CASSALGRGQDTQYF
cdr3_nt: TGTGCCAGCAGTGCTTTGGGCAGGGGGCAAGATACGCAGTATTTT

clone_size: -
d_call: -
j_call: TRBJ2-1
v_call: TRBV29-1
cdr3_aa: CSVEYNGGPGEQFF
cdr3_nt: TGCAGCGTTGAATATAACGGGGGTCCGGGTGAGCAGTTCTTC

clone_size: -
d_call: TRBD1
j_call: TRBJ2-7
v_call: TRBV28
cdr3_aa: CASSHTGTGGDEQYF
cdr3_nt: TGTGCCAGCAGTCATACCGGGACAGGGGGGGACGAGCAGTACTTC

clone_size: few
d_call: -
j_call: TRBJ2-7
v_call: TRBV20-1
cdr3_aa: CSASTPGRSESGEQYF
cdr3_nt: TGCAGTGCTAGTACCCCGGGACGTTCTGAATCTGGCGAGCAGTACTTC

clone_size: -
d_call: -
j_call: TRBJ2-1
v_call: TRBV7-3
cdr3_aa: CASSLGNPSYNEQFF
cdr3_nt: TGTGCCAGCAGCTTAGGCAACCCGTCCTACAATGAGCAGTTCTTC

clone_size: -
d_call: -
j_call: TRBJ2-1
v_call: TRBV3-1
cdr3_aa: CASSQEGLNEQFF
cdr3_nt: TGTGCCAGCAGCCAGGAGGGTCTTAATGAGCAGTTCTTC

clone_size: -
d_call: -
j_call: TRBJ1-2
v_call: TRBV27
cdr3_aa: CASSWGAAPYGYTF
cdr3_nt: TGTGCCAGCAGTTGGGGGGCAGCGCCTTATGGCTACACCTTC

clone_size: few
d_call: -
j_call: TRBJ1-1
v_call: TRBV29-1
cdr3_aa: CSAGQNTEAFF
cdr3_nt: TGCAGCGCGGGACAGAACACTGAAGCTTTCTTT

clone_size: -
d_call: TRBD1
j_call: TRBJ2-1
v_call: TRBV29-1
cdr3_aa: CSGSGTGFYNEQFF
cdr3_nt: TGCAGCGGTTCCGGGACAGGGTTTTACAATGAGCAGTTCTTC

clone_size: -
d_call: TRBD2
j_call: TRBJ2-1
v_call: TRBV29-1
cdr3_aa: CSVSGLAVPSSYNEQFF
cdr3_nt: TGCAGCGTTTCCGGGCTAGCGGTCCCGAGCTCCTACAATGAGCAGTTCTTC

clone_size: -
d_call: TRBD2
j_call: TRBJ2-1
v_call: TRBV7-2
cdr3_aa: CASSPLGLAGYNEQFF
cdr3_nt: TGTGCCAGCAGCCCCTTGGGACTAGCGGGATACAATGAGCAGTTCTTC

clone_size: few
d_call: -
j_call: TRBJ2-7
v_call: TRBV12-3/TRBV12-4
cdr3_aa: CASRWMSYEQYF
cdr3_nt: TGTGCCAGCAGGTGGATGTCCTACGAGCAGTACTTC

clone_size: -
d_call: -
j_call: TRBJ1-1
v_call: TRBV29-1
cdr3_aa: CSVEFPNTEAFF
cdr3_nt: TGCAGCGTTGAGTTTCCGAACACTGAAGCTTTCTTT